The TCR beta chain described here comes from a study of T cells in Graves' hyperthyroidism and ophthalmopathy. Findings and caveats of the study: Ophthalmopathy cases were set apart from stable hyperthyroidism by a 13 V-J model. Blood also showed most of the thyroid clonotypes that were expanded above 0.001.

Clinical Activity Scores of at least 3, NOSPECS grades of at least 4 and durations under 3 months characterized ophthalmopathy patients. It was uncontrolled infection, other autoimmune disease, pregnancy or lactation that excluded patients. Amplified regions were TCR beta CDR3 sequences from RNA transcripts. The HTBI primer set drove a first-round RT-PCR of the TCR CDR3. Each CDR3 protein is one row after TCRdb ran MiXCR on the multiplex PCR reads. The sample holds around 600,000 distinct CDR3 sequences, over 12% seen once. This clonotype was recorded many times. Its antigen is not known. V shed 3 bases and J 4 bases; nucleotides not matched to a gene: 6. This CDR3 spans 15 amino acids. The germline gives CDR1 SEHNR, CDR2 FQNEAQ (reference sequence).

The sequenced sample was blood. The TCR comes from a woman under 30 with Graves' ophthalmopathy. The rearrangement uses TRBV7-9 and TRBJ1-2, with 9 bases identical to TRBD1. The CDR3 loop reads CASSFLDRGPYGYTF. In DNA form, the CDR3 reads TGTGCCAGCAGCTTCCTGGACAGGGGACCCTATGGCTACACCTTC. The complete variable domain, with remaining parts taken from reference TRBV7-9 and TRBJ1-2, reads DTGVSQNPRHKITKRGQNVTFRCDPISEHNRLYWYRQTLGQGPEFLTYFQNEAQLEKSRLLSDRFSAERPKGSFSTLEIQRTEQGDSAMYLCASSFLDRGPYGYTFGSGTRLTVV.